Following are 27 T cell receptor beta chains from one sample sequenced in a study of OX40 agonist ivuxolimab in advanced cancers. Measured with immunoSEQ multiplex PCR; TCRdb has only the in-frame clones, and not every one. The table shows some 94,000 clones, with 90% to 95% occurring only once. This sample comprised CD4+ or CD8+ T cells sorted from blood, obtained in a trial of the OX40 agonist ivuxolimab. These receptors were obtained from an adult with an advanced solid tumor such as melanoma, head and neck, liver or kidney cancer.

The rearrangement uses TRBV19 and TRBJ2-1, with D possibly TRBD1 on 5 matching bases. With 2 bases removed from V and 9 bases from J, the gap between germline ends came to 11 bases. The CDR3 covers 13 residues. Per the germline V gene, CDR1 is LNHDA and CDR2 is SQIVND (reference sequence). The CDR3 bases are TGTGCCAGTAGTATACAGGGTAAGGGTGAGCAGTTCTTC. It encodes CASSIQGKGEQFF.

The chain joins TRBV6-5 to TRBJ2-6, with a possible D match to TRBD1 (6 bases). The ends were cut back, 7 bases at V and 2 bases at J, with 12 bases in the middle. CDR1 is MNHEY, CDR2 SVGAGI, per germline. This CDR3 is 15 amino acids long. CDR3 in DNA: TGTGCCAGCACCCGTGAGGGGGCTGGGGCCAACGTCCTGACTTTC. The encoded protein is CASTREGAGANVLTF.

V and J are TRBV5-4 and TRBJ2-1; D unclear. The CDR3 is made up of 14 amino acids. Germline V gene data show CDR1 as SGHNT and CDR2 as YYREEE (reference sequence). The germline V and J ends were trimmed by 6 bases and 0 bases, with 10 bases remaining between them. This CDR3 reads CASTTPHSYNEQFF. The CDR3 DNA reads TGTGCCAGCACCACGCCGCACTCCTACAATGAGCAGTTCTTC.

The V and J genes are TRBV18 and TRBJ2-3; TRBD1 matches at 9 bases. The CDR3 consists of 15 residues. CDR1 is KGHSH, CDR2 LQKENI, per germline. V trimming: 6 bases; J trimming: 3 bases; junction bases outside the gene matches: 7. CDR3 region: CASSPRQGGTDTQYF. The CDR3 nucleotides are TGTGCCAGCTCCCCTCGACAGGGGGGTACAGATACGCAGTATTTT. The full variable domain, with the rest looked up from reference TRBV18 and TRBJ2-3, is NAGVMQNPRHLVRRRGQEARLRCSPMKGHSHVYWYRQLPEEGLKFMVYLQKENIIDESGMPKERFSAEFPKEGPSILRIQQVVRGDSAAYFCASSPRQGGTDTQYFGPGTRLTVL.

The chain joins TRBV28 to TRBJ1-5; no reliable D call. CDR3 length: 18 amino acids. V lost 5 bases to trimming and J lost 2 bases, with 22 bases between them. Germline V lookup: CDR1 MDHEN, CDR2 SYDVKM. CDR3 sequence: CASSPSWSGKRRNQPQHF. The CDR3 coding sequence is TGTGCCAGCAGTCCCTCCTGGAGCGGGAAGCGCCGCAATCAGCCCCAGCATTTT.

The chain links TRBV28 to TRBJ2-3; D is uncertain. This CDR3 is 11 amino acids long. The V gene lost 4 bases and the J gene lost 5 bases, with 4 bases spanning the gap. The germline CDR1 and CDR2 sequences are MDHEN and SYDVKM. The CDR3 region has the DNA TGTGCCAGCAGTTCGATAGATACGCAGTATTTT. It yields the protein CASSSIDTQYF. Using reference TRBV28 and TRBJ2-3 for the parts outside the CDR3, the full variable domain is DVKVTQSSRYLVKRTGEKVFLECVQDMDHENMFWYRQDPGLGLRLIYFSYDVKMKEKGDIPEGYSVSREKKERFSLILESASTNQTSMYLCASSSIDTQYFGPGTRLTVL.

This clone is medium-sized (0.01 to 0.1%) in the sample. The chain couples TRBV6-5 to TRBJ1-1, with 7 bases lining up with TRBD1. CDR3 length: 14 residues. From germline, CDR1 is MNHEY and CDR2 SVGAGI. J lost 6 bases, V lost 4 bases, and 8 bases had no gene match. The CDR3 protein is CASSSLTGRAEAFF. The CDR3 nucleotides are TGTGCCAGCAGTTCGCTGACAGGGAGGGCTGAAGCTTTCTTT.

This clone was detected only once. The chain links TRBV11-3 to TRBJ1-4; TRBD1 matches 8 bases. The CDR3 is 15 amino acids. Germline CDR1 and CDR2: SGHNT and YENEEA. The V gene end was trimmed by 6 bases and the J gene end by 3 bases; junction bases not matched to a gene: 6. CDR3 in DNA: TGTGCCAGCAGTTCTGGACAGGGACCTAATGAAAAACTGTTTTTT. Its translation: CASSSGQGPNEKLFF.

V is TRBV6-1 and J is TRBJ2-5; D call uncertain. The CDR3 has 13 amino acids. V was pared by 4 bases and J by 1 base, with 7 bases between. From germline, CDR1 is MNHNS and CDR2 SASEGT. The chain's CDR3 is CASSVHGQETQYF. In nucleotides, the CDR3 is TGTGCCAGCAGTGTACACGGCCAAGAGACCCAGTACTTC.

The V and J genes are TRBV5-6 and TRBJ2-3; TRBD2 matches 8 bases. With V trimmed by 3 bases and J by 0 bases, 6 bases remained unmatched. Per the germline V gene, CDR1 is SGHDT and CDR2 is YYEEEE. This CDR3 comprises 16 residues. The CDR3 spells CASSYTTSGSTDTQYF. The CDR3 DNA is TGTGCCAGCAGCTACACCACTAGCGGTAGCACAGATACGCAGTATTTT.

V gene TRBV9 combines with J gene TRBJ1-2; possible D gene TRBD1, 5 bases. V gave up 5 bases and J gave up 8 bases, with 25 bases separating them. CDR3 size: 16 residues. CDR1 is SGDLS, CDR2 YYNGEE, per germline. The CDR3 region has the DNA TGTGCCAGCAGAGAAAGAGGGGTCCTCGGTCCGGGGGGCTACACCTTC. This encodes CASRERGVLGPGGYTF. Complete variable domain (other parts from reference TRBV9 and TRBJ1-2): DSGVTQTPKHLITATGQRVTLRCSPRSGDLSVYWYQQSLDQGLQFLIQYYNGEERAKGNILERFSAQQFPDLHSELNLSSLELGDSALYFCASRERGVLGPGGYTFGSGTRLTVV.

CDR3 sequence (DNA): TGTGCCAGCAGTTACTCGGGGGGCAGGGCTACAAACACCATATATTTT. This translates into CASSYSGGRATNTIYF. The gene calls are TRBV6-6 and TRBJ1-3; D is perhaps TRBD1 (6 bases). The V gene's germline CDR1 is MNHNY and CDR2 SVGAGI (reference sequence). This CDR3 is 16 amino acids long. V was cut by 0 bases and J by 6 bases, with 15 bases left in between.

The gene calls are TRBV6-5 and TRBJ1-1; TRBD1 aligns across 8 bases. The CDR3 contains 14 residues. Germline V gives CDR1 MNHEY, CDR2 SVGAGI. The junction had 5 bases not matched to a gene; V was cut back by 4 bases and J by 4 bases. The CDR3 loop reads CASSFHGQGTEAFF. In DNA, the CDR3 is TGTGCCAGCAGTTTTCACGGACAGGGCACTGAAGCTTTCTTT.

This chain connects TRBV4-1 to TRBJ1-4; no firm D call. Germline lookup yields CDR1 MGHRA and CDR2 YSYEKL. This CDR3 spans 16 amino acids. The germline V and J ends were trimmed by 0 bases and 8 bases, with 16 bases remaining between them. The CDR3 region has the DNA TGCGCCAGCAGCCAAGATAGTGGGTTTCTAGGCGAAAAACTGTTTTTT. Protein product: CASSQDSGFLGEKLFF.

A few counts support this clone. V gene TRBV11-2 combines with J gene TRBJ1-4, with D unclear. The CDR3 sequence is 12 residues long. Trimming took 1 base from V and 9 from J, leaving 6 bases between them. CDR1 and CDR2 (germline): SGHAT, FQNNGV. The CDR3 DNA sequence: TGTGCCAGCAGCTTAGGGGCGAAAAAACTGTTTTTT. Protein sequence: CASSLGAKKLFF.

V is TRBV25-1 and J is TRBJ1-4; D call uncertain. There are 14 residues in the CDR3. Germline values: CDR1 MGHDK, CDR2 SYGVNS. V was clipped by 4 bases and J by 1 base, with 7 bases between them. The CDR3 DNA follows: TGTGCCAGCAGTGTGCGGGTAACTAATGAAAAACTGTTTTTT. Its translation is CASSVRVTNEKLFF.

V usage is TRBV5-1 and J usage is TRBJ2-2; 12 bases are shared with TRBD2. The germline V gene has CDR1 SGHRS and CDR2 YFSETQ. J gave up 5 bases and V 4 bases, and 6 bases lay outside the gene matches. This CDR3 is built from 16 residues. CDR3 amino acids: CASSAGLAGPTGELFF. CDR3 coding DNA: TGCGCCAGCAGCGCCGGACTAGCGGGACCTACCGGGGAGCTGTTTTTT.

V is TRBV10-3 and J is TRBJ2-5; possible D gene TRBD1, 5 bases. CDR3 length equals 13 residues. The V and J ends lost 8 bases and 2 bases respectively, with 12 bases between them. Germline V gives CDR1 ENHRY, CDR2 SYGVKD. The chain's CDR3 is CAIGAGSQETQYF. The CDR3 region has the DNA TGTGCCATCGGGGCAGGGTCACAAGAGACCCAGTACTTC.

This chain uses TRBV7-9 with TRBJ2-7; the D gene is possibly TRBD2 (6 bases). Looked up from germline, CDR1 is SEHNR and CDR2 is FQNEAQ (reference sequence). V gave up 4 bases and J gave up 5 bases, with 18 bases separating them. The CDR3 is made up of 15 amino acids. CDR3 in amino acids: CASSSGGQAFHEQYF. CDR3 nucleotides: TGTGCCAGCAGCTCCGGAGGGCAGGCGTTCCACGAGCAGTACTTC.

This clone was counted a few times. The genes are TRBV4-2 and TRBJ1-1; D is possibly TRBD1 (6 bases). The CDR3 length is 14 residues. Between the trimmed V and J ends, which lost 3 bases and 3 bases, there was a span of 11 bases. The germline CDR1 and CDR2 sequences are LGHNA and YNFKEQ. This CDR3 reads CASSQSRQDTEAFF. CDR3 DNA: TGTGCCAGCAGCCAGTCTCGACAGGACACTGAAGCTTTCTTT.

The CDR3 is CASKLLAGGGEQYF. The CDR3, as DNA: TGTGCCAGCAAATTACTAGCGGGAGGGGGCGAGCAGTACTTC. This rearrangement joins TRBV2 to TRBJ2-7; 13 nucleotides line up with TRBD2. The length of the CDR3 is 14 residues. Germline V lookup: CDR1 SNHLY, CDR2 FYNNEI. With 7 bases clipped from V and 6 bases from J, the junction kept 6 bases outside the gene matches.

CDR3 region: CASGLNNEEGYPNYGYTF. The CDR3, as DNA: TGTGCTAGTGGTTTAAACAACGAGGAGGGCTATCCTAACTATGGCTACACCTTC. V is TRBV12-5 and J is TRBJ1-2; D unclear. V lost 3 bases and J 0 bases, leaving 20 bases between the germline ends. The germline CDR1 and CDR2 sequences are LGHNT and FRNRAP. This CDR3 comprises 18 residues.

This chain connects TRBV7-9 to TRBJ2-2; D may be TRBD2 (6 bases). Germline CDR1 is SEHNR and CDR2 is FQNEAQ (reference sequence). This CDR3 spans 15 amino acids. V was pared by 11 bases and J by 1 base, with 17 bases between. The CDR3 sequence: CARGGRSLNTGELFF. The CDR3 nucleotides read TGTGCCCGAGGAGGGCGATCCCTGAACACCGGGGAGCTGTTTTTT.

The V gene is TRBV25-1, the J gene TRBJ2-6, with 10 bases matching TRBD1. CDR1 MGHDK and CDR2 SYGVNS come from the germline V gene. This CDR3 is built from 15 residues. Trimming at V came to 7 bases and at J to 4 bases, leaving 4 bases not matched to a gene. CDR3 in amino acids: CASKDRGPGANVLTF. The CDR3 bases are TGTGCCAGCAAAGACAGGGGGCCGGGGGCCAACGTCCTGACTTTC.

The J gene is TRBJ2-7, the V gene TRBV7-8; tentatively, D is TRBD2 (6 bases). V dropped 8 bases and J dropped 7 bases, with 18 bases sitting between them. The CDR3 contains 13 residues. CDR1 and CDR2 (germline): SGHVS, FQNEAQ. In nucleotides, the CDR3 is TGTGCCAGCCTAAGGGGACTCCCGGGGGAGCAGTACTTC. This codes for CASLRGLPGEQYF.

This chain uses TRBV28 with TRBJ2-1, with 11 positions matching TRBD2. Trimming cost V 3 bases and J 2 bases; bases outside gene matches: 15. CDR1 and CDR2 (germline): MDHEN, SYDVKM. The CDR3 loop spans 20 amino acids. CDR3 sequence (DNA): TGTGCCAGCAGTTTCCCCTCTGCGCTAGTAGCGGGAGGGCCCTACAATGAGCAGTTCTTC. Translating gives CASSFPSALVAGGPYNEQFF.

J is TRBJ2-7 and V is TRBV19; 13 bases fit TRBD2. Trimming at V came to 5 bases and at J to 6 bases, leaving 7 bases not matched to a gene. Germline-derived CDR1 and CDR2 are LNHDA and SQIVND (reference sequence). The CDR3 contains 15 residues. CDR3 residues: CASSSRGLAGFEQYF. DNA of the CDR3: TGTGCCAGTAGTTCCCGGGGACTAGCGGGATTCGAGCAGTACTTC.